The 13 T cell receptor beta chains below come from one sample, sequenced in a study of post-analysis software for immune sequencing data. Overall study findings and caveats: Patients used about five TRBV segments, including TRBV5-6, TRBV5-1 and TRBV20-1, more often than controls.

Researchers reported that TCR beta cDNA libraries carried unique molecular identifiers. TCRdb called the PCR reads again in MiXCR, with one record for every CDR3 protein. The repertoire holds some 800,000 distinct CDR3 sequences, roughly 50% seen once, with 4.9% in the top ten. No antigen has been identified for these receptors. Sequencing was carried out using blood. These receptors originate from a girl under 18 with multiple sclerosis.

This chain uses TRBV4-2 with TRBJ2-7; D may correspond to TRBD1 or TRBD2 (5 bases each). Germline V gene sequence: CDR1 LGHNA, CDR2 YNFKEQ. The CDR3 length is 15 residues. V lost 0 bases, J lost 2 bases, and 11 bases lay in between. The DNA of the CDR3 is TGTGCCAGCAGCCAAGATGGAAGAGGGGCCTACGAGCAGTACTTC. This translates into CASSQDGRGAYEQYF.

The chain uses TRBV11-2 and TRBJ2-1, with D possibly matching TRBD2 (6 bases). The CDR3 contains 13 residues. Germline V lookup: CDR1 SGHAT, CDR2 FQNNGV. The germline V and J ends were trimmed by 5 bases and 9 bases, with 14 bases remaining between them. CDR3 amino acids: CASSRGKGGEQFF. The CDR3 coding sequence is TGTGCCAGCAGCCGCGGGAAGGGTGGTGAGCAGTTCTTC.

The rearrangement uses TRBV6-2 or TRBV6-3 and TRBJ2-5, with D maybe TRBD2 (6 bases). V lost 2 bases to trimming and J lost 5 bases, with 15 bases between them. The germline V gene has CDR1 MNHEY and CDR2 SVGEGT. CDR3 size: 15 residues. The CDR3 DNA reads TGTGCCAGCAGTTACCTCCGCGGGAATTTGGAGACCCAGTACTTC. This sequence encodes CASSYLRGNLETQYF.

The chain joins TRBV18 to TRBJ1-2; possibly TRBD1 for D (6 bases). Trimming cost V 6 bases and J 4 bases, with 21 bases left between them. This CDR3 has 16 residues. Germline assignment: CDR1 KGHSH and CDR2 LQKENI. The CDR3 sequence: CASSLLDGKTGYGYTF. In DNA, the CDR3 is TGTGCCAGCTCCCTCTTGGACGGGAAGACAGGCTATGGCTACACCTTC.

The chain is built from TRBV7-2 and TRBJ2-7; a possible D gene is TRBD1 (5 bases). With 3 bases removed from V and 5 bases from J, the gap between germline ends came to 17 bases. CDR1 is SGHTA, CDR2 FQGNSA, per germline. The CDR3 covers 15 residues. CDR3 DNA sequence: TGTGCCAGCAGCTTGCAGGGTCTAGTTGGGCACGAGCAGTACTTC. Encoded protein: CASSLQGLVGHEQYF.

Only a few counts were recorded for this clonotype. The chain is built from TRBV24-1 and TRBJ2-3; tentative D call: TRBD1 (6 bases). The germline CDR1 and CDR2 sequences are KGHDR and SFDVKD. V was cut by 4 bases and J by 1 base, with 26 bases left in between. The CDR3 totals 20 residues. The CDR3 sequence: CATSDLGQHGKTPRTDTQYF. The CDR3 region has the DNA TGTGCCACCAGTGACCTGGGACAACATGGGAAAACCCCGCGCACAGATACGCAGTATTTT.

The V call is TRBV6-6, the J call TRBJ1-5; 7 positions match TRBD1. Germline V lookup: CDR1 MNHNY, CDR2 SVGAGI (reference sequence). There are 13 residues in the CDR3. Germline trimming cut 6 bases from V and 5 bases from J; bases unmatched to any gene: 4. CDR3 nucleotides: TGTGCCAGCAGCACTACAGGGGATCAGCCCCAGCATTTT. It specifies CASSTTGDQPQHF.

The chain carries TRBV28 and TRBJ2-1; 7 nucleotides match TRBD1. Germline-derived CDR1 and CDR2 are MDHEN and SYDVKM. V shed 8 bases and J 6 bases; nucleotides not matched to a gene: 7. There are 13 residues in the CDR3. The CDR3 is CASGTGAGNEQFF. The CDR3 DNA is TGTGCCAGCGGCACAGGGGCAGGCAATGAGCAGTTCTTC.

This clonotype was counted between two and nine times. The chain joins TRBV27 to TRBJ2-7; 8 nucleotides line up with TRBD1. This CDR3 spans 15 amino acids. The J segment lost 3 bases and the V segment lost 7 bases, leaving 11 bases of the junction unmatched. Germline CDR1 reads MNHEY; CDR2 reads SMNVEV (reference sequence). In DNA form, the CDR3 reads TGTGCCAGCACCCCGTCCGGCAGGGGGCTCTACGAGCAGTACTTC. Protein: CASTPSGRGLYEQYF.

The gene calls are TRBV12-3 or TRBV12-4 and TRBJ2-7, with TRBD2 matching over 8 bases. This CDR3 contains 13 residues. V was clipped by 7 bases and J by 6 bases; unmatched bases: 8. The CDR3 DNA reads TGTGCCAGCAATACTAGCGGCGAGAGCGAGCAGTACTTC. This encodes CASNTSGESEQYF.

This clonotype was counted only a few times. The CDR3 DNA reads TGTGCCAGCAGTTTTGAAGGGCTTAGGAACACTGAAGCTTTCTTT. Its protein is CASSFEGLRNTEAFF. This chain connects TRBV28 to TRBJ1-1; D gene uncertain. The ends were cut back, 3 bases at V and 1 base at J, with 12 bases in the middle. Germline V gene lookup returns CDR1 MDHEN and CDR2 SYDVKM. The CDR3 sequence is 15 residues long.

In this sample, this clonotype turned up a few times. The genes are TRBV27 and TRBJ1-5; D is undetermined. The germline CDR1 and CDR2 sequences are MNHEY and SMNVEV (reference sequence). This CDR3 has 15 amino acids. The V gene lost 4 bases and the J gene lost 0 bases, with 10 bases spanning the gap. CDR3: CASSSSGYSNQPQHF. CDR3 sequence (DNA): TGTGCCAGCAGTTCTTCTGGCTATAGCAATCAGCCCCAGCATTTT.

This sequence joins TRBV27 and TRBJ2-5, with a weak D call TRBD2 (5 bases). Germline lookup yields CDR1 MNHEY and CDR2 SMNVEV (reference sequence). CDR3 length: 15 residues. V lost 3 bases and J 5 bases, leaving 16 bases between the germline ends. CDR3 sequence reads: CASSLSEGLGETQYF. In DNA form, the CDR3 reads TGTGCCAGCAGTTTGTCGGAAGGACTGGGGGAGACCCAGTACTTC.